This TCR beta chain stems from a study of T cell changes during pregnancy in multiple sclerosis. TCRdb's copy holds only in-frame clones and misses some; the assay was immunoSEQ multiplex PCR. The repertoire consists of about 64,000 clones, with less than 95% occurring once and the leading ten covering less than 2.5%. Trimming at V came to 4 bases and at J to 0 bases, leaving 6 bases not matched to a gene. This CDR3 spans 16 amino acids. Germline V gene data show CDR1 as SEHNR and CDR2 as FQNEAQ (reference sequence). The chain combines TRBV7-9 with TRBJ2-3, with 8 nucleotides matching TRBD2. The input for sequencing was peripheral blood, taken in the second trimester of pregnancy. This clonotype originated in a female donor in good health, enrolled as a control in a pregnancy study. Written as DNA, the CDR3 is TGTGCCAGCAGCTACCTAGCGGGCGAGAGCACAGATACGCAGTATTTT. Translating gives CASSYLAGESTDTQYF.